This T cell receptor beta chain originates from a study of identical twins. The CDR3 runs 16 residues. The V gene's germline CDR1 is SGHVS and CDR2 FNYEAQ. The ends lost 2 bases at V and 8 bases at J; junction bases unmatched: 9. Study-level findings and limits: In drawing conclusions, the study used cross-sectional statistical analysis and did not follow the same donors. Invariant populations such as MAIT and iNKT cells could partly muddle zero-insertion analyses.

This clonotype has only a few counts. Antigen specificity is unknown. Through template switching, a universal primer site was introduced, and the cDNA contained unique molecular identifiers. TCRdb ran MiXCR on the 5' RACE reads and lists one entry per CDR3 protein. The data hold about 240,000 distinct CDR3 sequences, with 7.5% observed a single time. Every one of the donors was a healthy Caucasian. The data were also submitted as part of a second study, on yellow fever vaccine responses in identical twins.

V is TRBV7-6 and J is TRBJ2-5, with 12 bases that match TRBD2. This receptor was obtained from a young woman in good health. The specimen was CD8+ T cells sorted from blood. As DNA, the CDR3 is TGTGCCAGCAGCTTATCTAGCGGGGGGGCCCCAAATACCCAGTACTTC. Residues: CASSLSSGGAPNTQYF.